These 21 T cell receptor beta chains originate from one sample sequenced in a study of blood T cell repertoires in COVID-19. TCRdb's copy holds only in-frame clones and misses some; the assay was immunoSEQ multiplex PCR. The sample holds more than 85,000 clones; less than 85% are singletons and the top ten take around 4%. Sequenced sample: peripheral blood. Receptors originate from a woman older than 75 with acute or convalescent COVID-19.

The chain has TRBV6-2 or TRBV6-3 and TRBJ2-3, with D tentatively TRBD1 (6 bases). The CDR3 extends over 15 amino acids. Trimming shortened V by 6 bases and J by 0 bases, and 13 bases separated the two germline ends. The germline gives CDR1 MNHEY, CDR2 SVGEGT. Here the CDR3 DNA reads TGTGCCAGCAGCGACAGGAAGACTAGCACAGATACGCAGTATTTT. This gives the protein CASSDRKTSTDTQYF.

The CDR3 bases are TGTGCCAGCAGCCCAAGGACTAGCGGGGGGGAGGTGTTCTTC. This translates into CASSPRTSGGEVFF. The chain combines TRBV3-1 (or the pseudogene TRBV3-2) with TRBJ2-1, with 15 nucleotides matching TRBD2. The CDR3 consists of 14 residues. Trimming at V came to 4 bases and at J to 15 bases, leaving 7 bases not matched to a gene. Germline-derived CDR1 and CDR2 are LGHDT and YNNKEL (reference sequence).

V is TRBV6-6 and J is TRBJ1-3, with D maybe TRBD1 (6 bases). Germline-derived CDR1 and CDR2 are MNHNY and SVGAGI (reference sequence). The V end was cut by 6 bases, the J end by 0 bases, with 15 bases between. There are 16 residues in the CDR3. CDR3 in amino acids: CASSPRGVSSGNTIYF. The CDR3 nucleotides are TGTGCCAGCAGCCCCAGGGGAGTAAGCTCTGGAAACACCATATATTTT.

This clone was picked up a small number of times. This chain links TRBV10-2 with TRBJ2-5, with 10 bases aligning to TRBD1. Germline lookup yields CDR1 WSHSY and CDR2 SAAADI. The CDR3 is made up of 15 amino acids. The V gene end was trimmed by 7 bases and the J gene end by 2 bases; junction bases not matched to a gene: 7. Written as DNA, the CDR3 is TGCGCCAGCATTCTCCGGGACAGGGGACAAGAGACCCAGTACTTC. Translation: CASILRDRGQETQYF.

V is TRBV7-2 and J is TRBJ2-1; no clear D. CDR1 and CDR2 (germline): SGHTA, FQGNSA. The CDR3 is 14 amino acids. The germline V and J ends were trimmed by 2 bases and 5 bases, with 10 bases remaining between them. The CDR3 sequence is CASSLNYGDNEQFF. In nucleotides, the CDR3 is TGTGCCAGCAGCTTAAATTATGGAGACAATGAGCAGTTCTTC.

The chain is built from TRBV3-1 (or the pseudogene TRBV3-2) and TRBJ2-7; 8 bases line up with TRBD2. CDR1 is LGHDT, CDR2 YNNKEL, per germline (reference sequence). The CDR3 loop spans 16 amino acids. Trimming removed 5 bases from V and 2 bases from J; junction bases left unmatched: 11. CDR3 amino acids: CASSDREGGGPYEQYF. The DNA for the CDR3 is TGTGCCAGCAGCGACCGCGAGGGCGGGGGGCCCTACGAGCAGTACTTC.

The rearrangement uses TRBV18 and TRBJ1-1; no firm D call. The CDR3 length is 15 residues. CDR1 and CDR2 (germline): KGHSH, LQKENI. Between the trimmed V and J ends, which lost 2 bases and 0 bases, there was a span of 10 bases. The DNA for the CDR3 is TGTGCCAGCTCACCATGGGCAGATATGAACACTGAAGCTTTCTTT. This translates into CASSPWADMNTEAFF.

The genes are TRBV3-1 (or the pseudogene TRBV3-2) and TRBJ2-7; D may be TRBD1 (5 bases). Germline loops: CDR1 LGHDT, CDR2 YNNKEL (reference sequence). This CDR3 is 16 amino acids long. V lost 0 bases to trimming and J lost 1 base, with 13 bases between them. CDR3 coding DNA: TGTGCCAGCAGCCAAGAAGGGGCGGCGAGGTCCTACGAGCAGTACTTC. This encodes CASSQEGAARSYEQYF.

V gene TRBV5-1 combines with J gene TRBJ2-1; 10 bases line up with TRBD2. The trim removed 0 bases at V and 2 bases at J, leaving 8 bases unmatched. This CDR3 is 18 amino acids long. From germline, CDR1 is SGHRS and CDR2 YFSETQ. CDR3 in DNA: TGCGCCAGCAGCTTGGATTCCTTAGCGGGGGGCCCCTACAATGAGCAGTTCTTC. This gives the protein CASSLDSLAGGPYNEQFF. Complete variable domain (other parts from reference TRBV5-1 and TRBJ2-1): KAGVTQTPRYLIKTRGQQVTLSCSPISGHRSVSWYQQTPGQGLQFLFEYFSETQRNKGNFPGRFSGRQFSNSRSEMNVSTLELGDSALYLCASSLDSLAGGPYNEQFFGPGTRLTVL.

The V call is TRBV5-1, the J call TRBJ1-2; tentatively, D is TRBD1 (5 bases). CDR1 SGHRS and CDR2 YFSETQ come from the germline V gene. The V end lost 9 bases, the J end lost 4 bases, and 19 bases lay between the germline ends. The CDR3 extends over 14 amino acids. The CDR3 region is CATSPFGHGYGYTF. DNA for the CDR3: TGCGCCACTAGTCCCTTTGGACACGGCTATGGCTACACCTTC.

V usage is TRBV7-3 and J usage is TRBJ2-5, with D possibly matching TRBD1 (5 bases). Germline CDR1 SGHTA, CDR2 FQGTGA. Trimming stripped 5 bases from V and 2 bases from J, with 15 bases between. This CDR3 has 15 amino acids. CDR3 protein: CASSPSAGLQETQYF. DNA of the CDR3: TGTGCCAGCAGCCCGTCAGCAGGGTTGCAAGAGACCCAGTACTTC.

The CDR3 here is CASSGTGSYEQFF. In nucleotides, the CDR3 is TGTGCCAGCAGTGGGACAGGGTCATATGAGCAGTTCTTC. The gene calls are TRBV28 and TRBJ2-1; 9 nucleotides line up with TRBD1. Germline V gene data show CDR1 as MDHEN and CDR2 as SYDVKM. The V segment lost 5 bases and the J segment 8 bases; nucleotides outside the gene matches: 4. This CDR3 spans 13 amino acids.

V is TRBV10-3 and J is TRBJ1-1, with D unclear. This CDR3 has 13 residues. Trimming stripped 3 bases from V and 0 bases from J, with 5 bases between. Germline V gene lookup returns CDR1 ENHRY and CDR2 SYGVKD. Written as DNA, the CDR3 is TGTGCCATCAGTGACCCCATGAACACTGAAGCTTTCTTT. This gives the protein CAISDPMNTEAFF.

The chain has TRBV12-5 and TRBJ1-1; TRBD1 aligns across 8 bases. V was clipped by 6 bases and J by 2 bases; unmatched bases: 5. The V gene's germline CDR1 is LGHNT and CDR2 FRNRAP. The CDR3 is made up of 14 amino acids. The CDR3: CASGGDRINTEAFF. CDR3 sequence (DNA): TGTGCTAGTGGGGGGGACAGGATAAACACTGAAGCTTTCTTT.

In its sample, this clone was seen once. This sequence joins TRBV5-1 and TRBJ2-7, with 10 positions matching TRBD1. The CDR3 totals 15 residues. Trimming cost V 2 bases and J 6 bases; bases outside gene matches: 8. Looked up from germline, CDR1 is SGHRS and CDR2 is YFSETQ. CDR3 in DNA: TGCGCCAGCAGCTTTGCCGGGACAGGGGAATCCGAGCAGTACTTC. Translation gives CASSFAGTGESEQYF.

This clone was observed once. The chain uses TRBV4-2 and TRBJ2-1, with 8 bases aligning to TRBD2. V was clipped by 1 base and J by 7 bases; unmatched bases: 9. This CDR3 spans 16 amino acids. Germline lookup yields CDR1 LGHNA and CDR2 YNFKEQ. For the CDR3, the DNA is TGTGCCAGCAGCCAAGGGCAAGCGGGAGATCAAAATGAGCAGTTCTTC. Translated: CASSQGQAGDQNEQFF.

The table lists this clone with a few counts. CDR3 coding DNA: TGTGCCAGCAGAAGGACAGAGTACCAAGAGACCCAGTACTTC. Its protein is CASRRTEYQETQYF. The V call is TRBV6-5, the J call TRBJ2-5, with D possibly TRBD1 on 6 matching bases. The length of the CDR3 is 14 residues. Germline V CDR1 and CDR2: MNHEY, SVGAGI. V was pared by 6 bases and J by 0 bases, with 11 bases between.

V gene TRBV7-2 combines with J gene TRBJ2-1, with a possible D match to TRBD1 (6 bases). In germline, CDR1 is SGHTA, CDR2 FQGNSA. There are 15 residues in the CDR3. The V gene lost 2 bases and the J gene lost 0 bases, with 8 bases spanning the gap. In DNA, the CDR3 is TGTGCCAGCAGCTTATCAGGGGCCTCCTACAATGAGCAGTTCTTC. This encodes CASSLSGASYNEQFF.

This clone was seen once. The V gene is TRBV18, the J gene TRBJ2-7; 9 nucleotides agree with TRBD1. Germline lookup yields CDR1 KGHSH and CDR2 LQKENI. The ends lost 4 bases at V and 2 bases at J; junction bases unmatched: 3. The length of the CDR3 is 14 residues. The CDR3 here is CASSRDRGAYEQYF. DNA for the CDR3: TGTGCCAGCTCACGAGACAGGGGGGCCTACGAGCAGTACTTC.

This clone was found a few times. This chain links TRBV7-2 with TRBJ1-1, with D unresolved. The CDR3 sequence is 13 residues long. Germline loops: CDR1 SGHTA, CDR2 FQGNSA. V lost 6 bases, J lost 4 bases, and 12 bases lay in between. The CDR3 DNA is TGTGCCAGCAGAAGGGAGACGGGCACTGAAGCTTTCTTT. Its protein product is CASRRETGTEAFF.

This clone occurred a few times. V gene TRBV4-1 combines with J gene TRBJ2-7; 10 bases agree with TRBD2. This CDR3 contains 16 residues. With V trimmed by 0 bases and J by 4 bases, 6 bases remained unmatched. The germline CDR1 and CDR2 sequences are MGHRA and YSYEKL. This chain's CDR3 is CASSQDRSSGRYEQYF. The DNA of the CDR3 is TGCGCCAGCAGCCAAGATCGGTCTAGCGGGAGATACGAGCAGTACTTC.